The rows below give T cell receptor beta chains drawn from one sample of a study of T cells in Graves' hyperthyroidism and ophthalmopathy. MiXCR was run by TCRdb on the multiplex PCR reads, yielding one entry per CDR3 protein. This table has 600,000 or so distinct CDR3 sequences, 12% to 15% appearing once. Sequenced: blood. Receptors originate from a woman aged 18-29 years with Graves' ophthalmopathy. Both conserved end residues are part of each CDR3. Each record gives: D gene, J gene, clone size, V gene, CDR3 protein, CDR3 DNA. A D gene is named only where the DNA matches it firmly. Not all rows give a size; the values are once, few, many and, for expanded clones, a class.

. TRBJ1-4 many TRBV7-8 CASSGRLAGDNEKLFF TGTGCCAGCAGCGGACGACTAGCGGGAGATAATGAAAAACTGTTTTTT
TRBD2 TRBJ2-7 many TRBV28 CASSLSLGGSSYEQYF TGTGCCAGCAGTTTATCACTGGGCGGGAGCTCCTACGAGCAGTACTTC
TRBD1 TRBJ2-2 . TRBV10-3 CAVRQGATGELFF TGTGCCGTTCGACAGGGAGCCACCGGGGAGCTGTTTTTT
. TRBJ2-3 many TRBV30 CAWNQGDTQYF TGTGCCTGGAATCAGGGAGATACGCAGTATTTT
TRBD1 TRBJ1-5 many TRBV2 CASSVTGALVQPQHF TGTGCCAGCAGTGTGACAGGGGCCCTCGTTCAGCCCCAGCATTTT
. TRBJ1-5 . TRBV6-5 CASSYYKDQPQHF TGTGCCAGCAGTTACTATAAGGATCAGCCCCAGCATTTT
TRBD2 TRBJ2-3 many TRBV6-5 CASSYAGAETDTQYF TGTGCCAGCAGTTACGCGGGAGCAGAGACAGATACGCAGTATTTT
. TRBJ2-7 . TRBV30 CAWSVQARRGYEQYF TGTGCCTGGAGTGTACAGGCCCGAAGAGGCTACGAGCAGTACTTC
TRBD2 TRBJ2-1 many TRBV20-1 CSARASGVEGGSEQFF TGCAGTGCTAGGGCTAGCGGGGTCGAAGGGGGGAGTGAGCAGTTCTTC
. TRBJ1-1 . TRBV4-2 CASSQDVGTNTEAFF TGTGCCAGCAGCCAAGATGTTGGGACGAACACTGAAGCTTTCTTT
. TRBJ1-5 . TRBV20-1 CGATVAAGGSNQPQHF TGCGGTGCTACTGTCGCGGCCGGCGGGAGCAATCAGCCCCAGCATTTT
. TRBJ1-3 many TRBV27 CASRKGIEAFGNTIYF TGTGCCAGCAGGAAAGGGATCGAGGCCTTTGGAAACACCATATATTTT
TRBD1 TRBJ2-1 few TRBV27 CASSLPGQGINEQFF TGTGCCAGCAGTTTACCAGGACAGGGAATTAATGAGCAGTTCTTC
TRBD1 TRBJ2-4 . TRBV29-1 CSVLQGAKNIQYF TGCAGCGTCCTACAGGGGGCCAAAAACATTCAGTACTTC
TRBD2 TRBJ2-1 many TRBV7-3 CASSLRFRGAPAGGYYNEQFF TGTGCCAGCAGCTTAAGGTTTAGGGGAGCTCCGGCGGGAGGTTACTACAATGAGCAGTTCTTC
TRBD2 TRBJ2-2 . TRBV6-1 CASSPLAGGPGTGELFF TGTGCCAGCAGCCCCCTAGCGGGAGGGCCGGGCACCGGGGAGCTGTTTTTT
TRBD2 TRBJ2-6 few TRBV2 CASNRLAGGISSGANVLTF TGTGCCAGCAATAGACTAGCGGGAGGGATTTCCTCTGGGGCCAACGTCCTGACTTTC
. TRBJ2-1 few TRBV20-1 CSAGALADLYNEQFF TGCAGTGCTGGGGCCCTGGCGGACCTCTACAATGAGCAGTTCTTC
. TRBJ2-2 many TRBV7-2 CASSIGPNTGELFF TGTGCCAGCAGCATAGGCCCGAACACCGGGGAGCTGTTTTTT
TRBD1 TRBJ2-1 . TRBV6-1 CASSQGTVYNEQFF TGTGCCAGCAGTCAAGGGACAGTTTACAATGAGCAGTTCTTC
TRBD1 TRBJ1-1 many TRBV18 CASSTTGENTEAFF TGTGCCAGCAGCACGACAGGGGAGAACACTGAAGCTTTCTTT
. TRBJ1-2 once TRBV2 CASSDLAVCYTF TGTGCCAGCAGTGATTTGGCGGTGTGCTACACCTTC
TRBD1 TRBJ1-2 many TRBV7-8 CASSPIHRGRDGYTF TGTGCCAGCAGTCCAATCCACAGGGGGCGCGATGGCTACACCTTC
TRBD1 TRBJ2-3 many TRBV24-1 CATSEPGQGVTDTQYF TGTGCCACCAGTGAACCGGGACAGGGTGTTACAGATACGCAGTATTTT
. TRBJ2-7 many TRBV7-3 CASSLGGVDEQYF TGTGCCAGCAGCTTAGGAGGGGTCGACGAGCAGTACTTC
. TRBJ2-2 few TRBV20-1 CSARATGANTGELFF TGCAGTGCTAGAGCTACAGGTGCGAACACCGGGGAGCTGTTTTTT
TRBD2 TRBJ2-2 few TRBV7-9 CASSPRTSGSHTGELFF TGTGCCAGCAGCCCGCGGACTAGCGGGAGTCACACCGGGGAGCTGTTTTTT
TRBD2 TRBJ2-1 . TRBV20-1 CSARDSGRNNEQFF TGCAGTGCTAGAGACAGCGGGAGGAACAATGAGCAGTTCTTC
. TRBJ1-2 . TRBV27 CASSFLGQPNYGYTF TGTGCCAGCAGTTTTCTGGGACAACCTAACTATGGCTACACCTTC
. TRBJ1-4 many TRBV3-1 CASSHPGGGSNEKLFF TGTGCCAGCAGCCACCCCGGTGGGGGTTCTAATGAAAAACTGTTTTTT
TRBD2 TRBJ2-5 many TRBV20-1 CSARDALTSGRETQYF TGCAGTGCTAGAGATGCCCTGACTAGCGGGAGAGAGACCCAGTACTTC
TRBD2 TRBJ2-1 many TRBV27 CASSLLGLAALDEQFF TGTGCCAGCAGTTTATTAGGACTAGCCGCCTTGGATGAGCAGTTCTTC
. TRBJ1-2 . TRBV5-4 CASSGGGAGDYGYTF TGTGCCAGCAGTGGGGGGGGCGCGGGGGACTATGGCTACACCTTC
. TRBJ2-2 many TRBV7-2 CASSLPSGGTGELFF TGTGCCAGCAGCTTACCATCCGGGGGCACCGGGGAGCTGTTTTTT
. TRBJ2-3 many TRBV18 CASSPPNESTDTQYF TGTGCCAGCTCACCACCGAATGAGAGCACAGATACGCAGTATTTT
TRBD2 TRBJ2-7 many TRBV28 CASTRGLAGTYEQYF TGTGCCAGCACCAGGGGACTAGCGGGTACCTACGAGCAGTACTTC
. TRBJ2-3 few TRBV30 CAWRVSLADTQYF TGTGCCTGGAGAGTTAGCTTAGCAGATACGCAGTATTTT
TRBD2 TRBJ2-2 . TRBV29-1 CSVPRDYNTGELFF TGCAGCGTACCCCGGGACTATAACACCGGGGAGCTGTTTTTT
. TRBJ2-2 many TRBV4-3 CASSLGGIANTGELFF TGCGCCAGCAGCCTTGGGGGAATCGCGAACACCGGGGAGCTGTTTTTT
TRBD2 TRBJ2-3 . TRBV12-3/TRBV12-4 CASSSKGAGGGGGGTDTQYF TGTGCCAGCAGTTCCAAGGGGGCGGGAGGGGGGGGGGGAGGCACAGATACGCAGTATTTT
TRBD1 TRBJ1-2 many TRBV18 CASSTNRDSPYGYTF TGTGCCAGCTCAACCAACCGGGACAGTCCTTATGGCTACACCTTC
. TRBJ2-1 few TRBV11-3 CASSLGAAGGIDEQFF TGTGCCAGCAGCTTAGGGGCGGCAGGAGGAATCGATGAGCAGTTCTTC
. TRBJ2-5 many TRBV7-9 CASPRPLETQYF TGTGCCAGCCCCCGTCCCCTGGAGACCCAGTACTTC
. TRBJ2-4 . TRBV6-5 CASSYYGMSQYF TGTGCCAGCAGTTACTACGGAATGAGTCAGTACTTC
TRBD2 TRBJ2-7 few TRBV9 CASSPLGAGGVEQYF TGTGCCAGCAGCCCCCTTGGGGCGGGAGGCGTCGAGCAGTACTTC
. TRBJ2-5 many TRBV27 CASKSGGETQYF TGTGCCAGCAAATCAGGGGGGGAGACCCAGTACTTC
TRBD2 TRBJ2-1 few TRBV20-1 CSARDGPQREGNEQFF TGCAGTGCTAGAGATGGGCCCCAGCGGGAGGGGAATGAGCAGTTCTTC
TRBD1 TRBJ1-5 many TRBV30 CAWSGQGRQPQHF TGTGCCTGGAGCGGACAGGGGAGGCAGCCCCAGCATTTT
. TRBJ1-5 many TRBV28 CASSLQLFNSNQPQHF TGTGCCAGCAGTTTACAGCTATTCAATAGCAATCAGCCCCAGCATTTT
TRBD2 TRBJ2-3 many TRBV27 CASSFSTSGRTDTQYF TGTGCCAGCAGTTTCTCCACTAGCGGGAGGACAGATACGCAGTATTTT
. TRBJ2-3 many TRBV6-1 CASSVRDLSSDTQYF TGTGCCAGCAGTGTCCGGGACCTATCTTCAGATACGCAGTATTTT
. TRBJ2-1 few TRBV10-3 CAISEETGQFF TGTGCCATCAGTGAAGAAACAGGACAGTTCTTC
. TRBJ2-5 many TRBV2 CASTRPLGGQETQYF TGTGCCAGCACTCGACCTTTGGGGGGTCAAGAGACCCAGTACTTC